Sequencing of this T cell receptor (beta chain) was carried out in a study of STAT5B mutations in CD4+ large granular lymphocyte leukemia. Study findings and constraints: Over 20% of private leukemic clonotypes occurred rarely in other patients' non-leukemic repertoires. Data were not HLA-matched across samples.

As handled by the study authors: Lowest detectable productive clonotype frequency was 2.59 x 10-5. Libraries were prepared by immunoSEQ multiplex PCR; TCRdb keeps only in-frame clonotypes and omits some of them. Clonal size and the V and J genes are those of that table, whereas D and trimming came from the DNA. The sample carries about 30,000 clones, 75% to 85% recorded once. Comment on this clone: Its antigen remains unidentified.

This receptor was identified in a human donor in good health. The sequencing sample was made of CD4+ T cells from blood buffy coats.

This CDR3 is CASSPGLAGGTGQYF. The CDR3 nucleotides are TGTGCCAGCAGCCCTGGACTAGCGGGGGGAACAGGGCAGTACTTC. The rearrangement links TRBV7-2 to TRBJ2-7; 14 bases line up with TRBD2. CDR3 length equals 15 residues. J gave up 9 bases and V 5 bases, and 9 bases lay outside the gene matches. Germline lookup yields CDR1 SGHTA and CDR2 FQGNSA.